The 27 T cell receptor beta chains in this list originate from one sample, sequenced in a study of T cells in Graves' hyperthyroidism and ophthalmopathy. There were TCR beta CDR3 regions amplified from RNA transcripts. The primer set for the first-round RT-PCR of the TCR CDR3 was HTBI. TCRdb re-analysed the multiplex PCR reads in MiXCR, keeping a single row per CDR3 protein. The data show around 660,000 distinct CDR3 sequences, 45% seen once. What was sequenced was peripheral blood or thyroid tissue (not recorded which). These TCRs come from an adult man with Graves' disease, either hyperthyroidism or ophthalmopathy (not recorded which).

The chain recombines TRBV7-9 with TRBJ1-6; the D is unclear. Trimming cost V 1 base and J 0 bases, with 10 bases left between them. CDR3 length equals 17 residues. Germline CDR1 is SEHNR and CDR2 is FQNEAQ (reference sequence). The CDR3: CASSLVGLSSYNSPLHF. The CDR3 DNA reads as TGTGCCAGCAGCTTAGTTGGGCTGAGCTCCTATAATTCACCCCTCCACTTT.

This clonotype was counted a few times. This chain links TRBV14 with TRBJ2-2; no clear D. This CDR3 is built from 13 residues. Germline CDR1 SGHDN, CDR2 FVKESK. V lost 4 bases and J lost 6, with 9 bases in between. CDR3 nucleotide sequence: TGTGCCAGCAGCCCCGACTTGGCCGGGGAGCTGTTTTTT. Protein: CASSPDLAGELFF.

In this sample, this clonotype turned up many times. This rearrangement joins TRBV7-2 to TRBJ1-1; D not certain. The CDR3 consists of 11 residues. Germline assignment: CDR1 SGHTA and CDR2 FQGNSA. With 4 bases removed from V and 9 bases from J, the gap between germline ends came to 9 bases. This CDR3 is CASSSTKKAFF. The CDR3 nucleotides are TGTGCCAGCAGCTCGACGAAAAAAGCTTTCTTT.

The chain has TRBV7-6 and TRBJ2-5, with D perhaps matching TRBD1 or TRBD2 (7 bases each). Germline loops: CDR1 SGHVS, CDR2 FNYEAQ. V was shortened by 1 base and J by 3 bases, with 12 bases between the two germline ends. This CDR3 spans 15 amino acids. CDR3 sequence reads: CASSLGSGGEETQYF. The CDR3 bases are TGTGCCAGCAGCTTAGGTTCAGGGGGGGAAGAGACCCAGTACTTC.

This clonotype was recorded once. The rearrangement links TRBV24-1 to TRBJ2-3; 11 bases are a match to TRBD2. Germline lookup yields CDR1 KGHDR and CDR2 SFDVKD. The J segment lost 6 bases and the V segment lost 3 bases, leaving 4 bases of the junction unmatched. This CDR3 has 15 amino acids. CDR3 DNA sequence: TGTGCCACCAGTGATATAGCGGGAGGGCTGGATACGCAGTATTTT. It codes for CATSDIAGGLDTQYF.

V is TRBV9 and J is TRBJ2-5, with 8 bases identical to TRBD1. The germline gives CDR1 SGDLS, CDR2 YYNGEE. This CDR3 comprises 16 residues. With V trimmed by 4 bases and J by 5 bases, 13 bases remained unmatched. The DNA of the CDR3 is TGTGCCAGCAGCCCCCAGGGGGCGAGTCGCGGGGAGACCCAGTACTTC. Amino acid sequence: CASSPQGASRGETQYF.

The chain uses TRBV10-3 and TRBJ2-7; 10 bases are a match to TRBD2. The V gene's germline CDR1 is ENHRY and CDR2 SYGVKD. V was clipped by 3 bases and J by 3 bases; unmatched bases: 5. This CDR3 is 15 amino acids long. As DNA, the CDR3 is TGTGCCATCAGTGACCTACTAGCGGGGATCTACGAGCAGTACTTC. Translation gives CAISDLLAGIYEQYF.

This clonotype was counted between two and nine times. The chain has TRBV7-9 and TRBJ2-7; maybe TRBD1 (5 bases). The CDR3 spans 14 residues. V dropped 4 bases and J dropped 1 base, with 11 bases sitting between them. The germline V gene encodes CDR1 SEHNR and CDR2 FQNEAQ (reference sequence). CDR3 amino acids: CASSSGQISYEQYF. In DNA, the CDR3 is TGTGCCAGCAGCTCCGGACAAATTTCCTACGAGCAGTACTTC.

The table lists this clonotype with a few counts. A junction boundary mismatches the germline segment, possibly from a read error. The chain carries TRBV7-9 and TRBJ1-2; TRBD1 matches 9 bases. CDR1 is SEHNR, CDR2 FQNEAQ, per germline (reference sequence). There are 15 residues in the CDR3. CDR3 sequence (DNA): TGTGTCAGCAGCTCCCACAGGGGGCTGGGCTATGGCTACACCTTC. It translates to CVSSSHRGLGYGYTF.

This chain uses TRBV6-1 with TRBJ2-5; D perhaps matches TRBD1 (5 bases). CDR3 length: 17 amino acids. Trimming took off 4 bases at V and 2 bases at J, with 20 bases between the two ends. The V gene's germline CDR1 is MNHNS and CDR2 SASEGT. CDR3 bases: TGTGCCAGCAGTGGCCTGCTCCAGGGAATTCTTCAAGAGACCCAGTACTTC. It specifies CASSGLLQGILQETQYF.

At least ten counts were recorded for this clonotype. The V call is TRBV6-6, the J call TRBJ2-7, with D tentatively TRBD1 (5 bases). V shed 5 bases and J shed 5 bases, with 10 bases lying between them. CDR3 length equals 12 residues. Germline CDR1 is MNHNY and CDR2 is SVGAGI (reference sequence). As DNA, the CDR3 is TGTGCCAGCAGTCTACAGGAAGACGAGCAGTACTTC. This gives the protein CASSLQEDEQYF.

This clonotype was seen only a few times. This chain connects TRBV7-3 to TRBJ1-2, with a weak D call TRBD1 (6 bases). V dropped 6 bases and J dropped 3 bases, with 17 bases sitting between them. The CDR3 totals 15 residues. Per germline, CDR1 SGHTA and CDR2 FQGTGA. The CDR3 nucleotides are TGTGCCAGCAGGGCCGACAGGTCAAAGGACTATGGCTACACCTTC. This sequence encodes CASRADRSKDYGYTF.

This clonotype was found a few times. This chain links TRBV2 with TRBJ2-7; D perhaps matches TRBD2 (6 bases). V lost 5 bases and J 4 bases, leaving 12 bases between the germline ends. CDR1 and CDR2 (germline): SNHLY, FYNNEI. This CDR3 has 13 residues. CDR3 in DNA: TGTGCCAGCAGTTTAGGGAGCGGGTACGAGCAGTACTTC. Encoded protein: CASSLGSGYEQYF.

The chain combines TRBV2 with TRBJ1-2; TRBD1 aligns across 7 bases. V trimming: 11 bases; J trimming: 8 bases; junction bases outside the gene matches: 14. The germline CDR1 and CDR2 sequences are SNHLY and FYNNEI. The CDR3 sequence is 13 residues long. This CDR3 reads CAWSKDRSWGYTF. In nucleotides, the CDR3 is TGTGCCTGGAGTAAGGACAGGAGCTGGGGCTACACCTTC.

The rearrangement uses TRBV13 and TRBJ1-3; D is undetermined. V lost 0 bases to trimming and J lost 1 base, with 10 bases between them. The CDR3 totals 16 residues. CDR1 and CDR2 (germline): PRHDT, FYEKMQ (reference sequence). The CDR3 region is CASSLGGTPSGNTIYF. The DNA for the CDR3 is TGTGCCAGCAGCTTAGGGGGAACCCCTTCTGGAAACACCATATATTTT.

This sequence joins TRBV15 and TRBJ2-5; D not certain. TRBJ2-1 explains the end of the DNA better; the J call may be wrong. Germline V lookup: CDR1 LNHNV, CDR2 YYDKDF (reference sequence). This CDR3 region has 14 residues. The CDR3 DNA follows: TGTGCCACCAGCAGCATATTCAGCAACAATGAGCAGTTCTTC. Encoded protein: CATSSIFSNNEQFF.

The chain has TRBV12-3 or TRBV12-4 and TRBJ1-5; 7 positions agree with TRBD1. This CDR3 comprises 15 residues. The J segment lost 7 bases and the V segment lost 1 base, leaving 7 bases of the junction unmatched. CDR3 bases: TGTGCCAGCAGTTTAGACCAGCAGGGGGAACAGCCCCAGCATTTT. It codes for CASSLDQQGEQPQHF.

In its sample, this clonotype was seen a few times. The V gene is TRBV7-9, the J gene TRBJ2-7; 7 positions agree with TRBD1. CDR1 SEHNR and CDR2 FQNEAQ come from the germline V gene (reference sequence). J lost 1 base, V lost 4 bases, and 10 bases had no gene match. The CDR3 covers 16 residues. In DNA, the CDR3 is TGTGCCAGCAGCTCCCTCGACAGGGAAATATCCTACGAGCAGTACTTC. Translated, it gives CASSSLDREISYEQYF. Combining the CDR3 with reference TRBV7-9 and TRBJ2-7 gives the whole variable domain DTGVSQNPRHKITKRGQNVTFRCDPISEHNRLYWYRQTLGQGPEFLTYFQNEAQLEKSRLLSDRFSAERPKGSFSTLEIQRTEQGDSAMYLCASSSLDREISYEQYFGPGTRLTVT.

In this sample, this clonotype turned up many times. The gene calls are TRBV7-6 and TRBJ2-5; perhaps TRBD1 as D (5 bases). From germline, CDR1 is SGHVS and CDR2 FNYEAQ. This CDR3 is built from 15 residues. V shed 1 base and J shed 0 bases, with 9 bases lying between them. The DNA for the CDR3 is TGTGCCAGCAGCTTAGGGGCAGGGTACCAAGAGACCCAGTACTTC. Protein product: CASSLGAGYQETQYF.

This clonotype has just a few counts. This chain connects TRBV4-1 to TRBJ1-3, with D possibly TRBD1 on 6 matching bases. The CDR3 has 14 residues. From germline, CDR1 is MGHRA and CDR2 YSYEKL. Trimming took 4 bases from V and 4 from J, leaving 11 bases between them. The CDR3 region is CASSLGGPGNTIYF. As DNA, the CDR3 is TGCGCCAGCAGCCTGGGGGGCCCAGGAAACACCATATATTTT.

CDR3 residues: CATSLGGDRVMNTEAFF. In DNA form, the CDR3 reads TGTGCCACCTCCTTAGGGGGGGACAGGGTTATGAACACTGAAGCTTTCTTT. The J gene is TRBJ1-1, the V gene TRBV12-3 or TRBV12-4; 9 nucleotides match TRBD1. Trimming took 10 bases from V and 0 from J; bases not matched to a gene: 15. The CDR3 has 17 amino acids.

This clonotype was seen at least ten times. CDR3 loop: CAISESSQGDGYTF. The DNA of the CDR3 is TGTGCCATCAGTGAGTCATCACAGGGCGATGGCTACACCTTC. The chain joins TRBV10-3 to TRBJ1-2; a possible D gene is TRBD1 (6 bases). The CDR3 has 14 amino acids. Germline V lookup: CDR1 ENHRY, CDR2 SYGVKD. Trimming cost V 0 bases and J 6 bases, with 11 bases left between them.

The chain employs TRBV4-2 and TRBJ1-1, with 8 positions matching TRBD1. This CDR3 comprises 14 residues. Germline CDR1 LGHNA, CDR2 YNFKEQ. J lost 4 bases, V lost 6 bases, and 7 bases had no gene match. The chain's CDR3 is CASREWTGPTEAFF. CDR3 DNA: TGTGCCAGCAGGGAATGGACAGGGCCCACTGAAGCTTTCTTT.

J is TRBJ1-4 and V is TRBV20-1; D gene ambiguous. The CDR3 length is 11 residues. With 3 bases removed from V and 5 bases from J, the gap between germline ends came to 4 bases. Per germline, CDR1 DFQATT and CDR2 SNEGSKA (reference sequence). The CDR3 is CSASRNEKLFF. The CDR3 coding sequence is TGCAGTGCTAGCCGAAATGAAAAACTGTTTTTT.

This clonotype has at least ten counts. This sequence joins TRBV29-1 and TRBJ2-2; possible D gene TRBD2, 5 bases. V was cut by 5 bases and J by 0 bases, with 10 bases left in between. This CDR3 has 14 residues. Germline V lookup: CDR1 SQVTM, CDR2 ANQGSEA. The CDR3 sequence: CSVRESANTGELFF. CDR3 bases: TGCAGCGTTCGGGAAAGTGCGAACACCGGGGAGCTGTTTTTT.

This chain links TRBV19 with TRBJ1-5; tentatively, D is TRBD1 (5 bases). The CDR3 loop spans 16 amino acids. CDR1 and CDR2 (germline): LNHDA, SQIVND (reference sequence). V was cut by 8 bases and J by 5 bases, with 22 bases left in between. CDR3 bases: TGTGCCAGTTCAATAAGGGGAAGGGTAAGGGATCAGCCCCAGCATTTT. Its translation is CASSIRGRVRDQPQHF. Full variable domain (outside the CDR3, taken from reference TRBV19 and TRBJ1-5): DGGITQSPKYLFRKEGQNVTLSCEQNLNHDAMYWYRQDPGQGLRLIYYSQIVNDFQKGDIAEGYSVSREKKESFPLTVTSAQKNPTAFYLCASSIRGRVRDQPQHFGDGTRLSIL.

This clonotype occurred many times. The rearrangement joins TRBV12-3 or TRBV12-4 to TRBJ1-1; unclear D gene. V shed 7 bases and J shed 3 bases, with 9 bases lying between them. The length of the CDR3 is 12 residues. CDR3 bases: TGTGCCAGCACCGTCAGTTACACTGAAGCTTTCTTT. This sequence encodes CASTVSYTEAFF.